A single sample gave rise to the 26 T cell receptor beta chains below, sequenced in a study of blood T cells in healthy people across ages. Combining a sample-barcoded 5' primer with a J-beta primer mix, a second PCR ran for roughly 7 to 11 cycles. TCRdb recomputed calls from the 5' RACE reads with MiXCR, one row per CDR3 protein. The sample shows around 1,000,000 distinct CDR3 sequences, more than 30% of them seen only once. The sample was blood. These receptors were obtained from a young man in good health.

This clonotype has just a few counts. The chain links TRBV5-1 to TRBJ2-1; no clear D gene. The V and J ends lost 0 bases and 2 bases respectively, with 12 bases between them. The CDR3 loop spans 16 amino acids. CDR1 SGHRS and CDR2 YFSETQ come from the germline V gene. The CDR3 bases are TGCGCCAGCAGCTTGGCCGCGGCTAGTCCCTACAATGAGCAGTTCTTC. Its protein product is CASSLAAASPYNEQFF.

This chain connects TRBV11-2 to TRBJ1-2, with a tentative D call TRBD1 (5 bases). Per germline, CDR1 SGHAT and CDR2 FQNNGV. This CDR3 has 17 amino acids. V shed 5 bases and J shed 5 bases, with 24 bases lying between them. CDR3 nucleotide sequence: TGTGCCAGCAGCGGGTACAGGAGGAAATCCCGAATTTATGGCTACACCTTC. The encoded protein is CASSGYRRKSRIYGYTF.

The chain combines TRBV20-1 with TRBJ1-5, with 8 bases fitting TRBD1. V lost 7 bases and J lost 3; bases outside the gene matches: 11. The CDR3 covers 15 residues. Looked up from germline, CDR1 is DFQATT and CDR2 is SNEGSKA (reference sequence). The CDR3 loop reads CSGSSTGGYNQPQHF. The CDR3, as DNA: TGCAGTGGCTCGTCAACAGGGGGGTACAATCAGCCCCAGCATTTT.

In DNA form, the CDR3 reads TGTGCCAGCAACTCACCAATGAACACTGAAGCTTTCTTT. Amino acids: CASNSPMNTEAFF. The chain has TRBV7-2 and TRBJ1-1; no definite D call. CDR3 length: 13 residues. CDR1 and CDR2 from the germline V gene are SGHTA and FQGNSA. The ends were cut back, 7 bases at V and 0 bases at J, with 9 bases in the middle.

This chain uses TRBV20-1 with TRBJ2-3; 8 nucleotides line up with TRBD1. CDR1 is DFQATT, CDR2 SNEGSKA, per germline (reference sequence). Unmatched junction bases numbered 13, after V lost 4 bases and J lost 4 bases. CDR3 length: 16 amino acids. The CDR3 is CSATEPRTGNADTQYF. The CDR3 DNA is TGCAGTGCTACAGAACCCCGGACAGGGAACGCAGATACGCAGTATTTT.

V usage is TRBV11-2 and J usage is TRBJ2-3, with D unclear. The CDR3 is made up of 19 amino acids. Germline V gene sequence: CDR1 SGHAT, CDR2 FQNNGV. Trimming left V 5 bases short and J 0 bases short, with 24 bases between. This chain's CDR3 is CASSSTNLEEERSTDTQYF. The CDR3 bases are TGTGCCAGCAGCAGTACTAACCTCGAAGAGGAGCGCAGCACAGATACGCAGTATTTT.

In this sample, this clonotype turned up once. V usage is TRBV6-2 or TRBV6-3 and J usage is TRBJ2-7; D is possibly TRBD1 or TRBD2 (5 bases each). Germline V gives CDR1 MNHEY, CDR2 SVGEGT. V dropped 6 bases and J dropped 4 bases, with 19 bases sitting between them. This CDR3 is built from 15 residues. As DNA, the CDR3 is TGTGCCAGCAGGACGGGACGGAACGCAGAATACGAGCAGTACTTC. Encoded protein: CASRTGRNAEYEQYF.

This clonotype was seen a handful of times. This chain uses TRBV4-2 with TRBJ1-1; perhaps TRBD1 as D (5 bases). Looked up from germline, CDR1 is LGHNA and CDR2 is YNFKEQ. Trimming left V 1 base short and J 7 bases short, with 25 bases between. This CDR3 spans 18 amino acids. CDR3 DNA: TGTGCCAGCAGCCAAGTAGGGCAGGGAATTCGTTTCACCCATGAAGCTTTCTTT. It is translated as CASSQVGQGIRFTHEAFF.

With regard to this clonotype: One junction end does not reproduce the germline sequence, and a read error may be involved. V is TRBV5-1 and J is TRBJ2-5; unclear D gene. The CDR3 sequence is 11 residues long. The germline V gene encodes CDR1 SGHRS and CDR2 YFSETQ. CDR3 amino acids: CANSLKETQYF. The DNA of the CDR3 is TGCGCCAACAGCCTTAAAGAGACCCAGTACTTC.

This chain joins TRBV7-2 and TRBJ2-3; TRBD2 might be the D (6 bases). The CDR3 loop spans 17 amino acids. Germline values: CDR1 SGHTA, CDR2 FQGNSA. Trimming pared 1 base from V and 0 bases from J, leaving 14 bases between. The CDR3 loop reads CASSLGAAGTSTDTQYF. The CDR3 DNA reads as TGTGCCAGCAGCTTAGGTGCGGCGGGAACTAGCACAGATACGCAGTATTTT.

The chain carries TRBV25-1 and TRBJ2-5; a possible D gene is TRBD2 (6 bases). Trimming cost V 6 bases and J 6 bases, with 14 bases left between them. There are 13 residues in the CDR3. CDR1 and CDR2 from the germline V gene are MGHDK and SYGVNS. As DNA, the CDR3 is TGTGCCAGCAGGGGGGACTCGGTAAAGACCCAGTACTTC. This encodes CASRGDSVKTQYF.

The rearrangement uses TRBV6-1 and TRBJ1-1; no clear D. Germline lookup yields CDR1 MNHNS and CDR2 SASEGT. Trimming took 3 bases from V and 7 from J, leaving 12 bases between them. This CDR3 is 13 amino acids long. This CDR3 is CASSDRKESEAFF. CDR3 DNA: TGTGCCAGCAGTGATCGGAAGGAGAGTGAAGCTTTCTTT.

The V and J genes are TRBV4-1 and TRBJ2-1; the D gene is possibly TRBD1 (6 bases). Germline V gives CDR1 MGHRA, CDR2 YSYEKL. V lost 1 base and J 5 bases, leaving 18 bases between the germline ends. The CDR3 is made up of 17 amino acids. The CDR3 loop is CASSQGSVQGRHNEQFF. The CDR3 nucleotides read TGCGCCAGCAGCCAAGGATCTGTCCAGGGGAGACACAATGAGCAGTTCTTC.

A few counts support this clonotype. The CDR3 here is CSVGISGGGYEQYF. In nucleotides, the CDR3 is TGCAGCGTTGGAATCAGCGGGGGGGGCTACGAGCAGTACTTC. This chain links TRBV29-1 with TRBJ2-7; 10 bases agree with TRBD2. The CDR3 runs 14 residues. Germline lookup yields CDR1 SQVTM and CDR2 ANQGSEA. Trimming at V came to 4 bases and at J to 3 bases, leaving 6 bases not matched to a gene.

As regards this clonotype: One end of the junction does not line up with germline, which may come from a read error. The rearrangement uses TRBV20-1 and TRBJ2-4; D is unclear. The CDR3 is made up of 14 amino acids. Per the germline V gene, CDR1 is DFQATT and CDR2 is SNEGSKA (reference sequence). CDR3 region: CSAGDRLLADIQYF. The DNA for the CDR3 is TGCAGTGCTGGAGATAGGCTTTTGGCGGACATTCAGTACTTC.

The V call is TRBV2, the J call TRBJ2-5; D unclear. The DNA end is more similar to TRBJ2-7, so the J call may be wrong. The V gene's germline CDR1 is SNHLY and CDR2 FYNNEI. This CDR3 contains 16 residues. CDR3 protein: CASSAGPLRAADEQYF. In DNA, the CDR3 is TGTGCCAGCAGTGCAGGACCGCTAAGGGCAGCCGACGAGCAGTACTTC.

There are a few counts of this clonotype. The chain joins TRBV20-1 to TRBJ2-7; D possibly uses TRBD1 or TRBD2 (6 bases each). V was clipped by 3 bases and J by 0 bases, with 12 bases between them. Germline CDR1 DFQATT, CDR2 SNEGSKA (reference sequence). There are 14 residues in the CDR3. CDR3 sequence (DNA): TGCAGTGCTAGGCGGGACACTAACTCCTACGAGCAGTACTTC. Amino acid sequence: CSARRDTNSYEQYF.

The chain carries TRBV7-9 and TRBJ1-1; no reliable D call. The CDR3 has 18 amino acids. Trimming took off 5 bases at V and 1 base at J, with 23 bases between the two ends. Germline-derived CDR1 and CDR2 are SEHNR and FQNEAQ (reference sequence). CDR3 in DNA: TGTGCCAGCAGCCGCCGCTTTATTGGGCAACGAGCGAACACTGAAGCTTTCTTT. Translated: CASSRRFIGQRANTEAFF.

This clonotype appeared a few times. The CDR3 coding sequence is TGTGCCAGCAGCCGAGCCCAAGCATACAGGGGTCCTAACTATGGCTACACCTTC. It specifies CASSRAQAYRGPNYGYTF. This rearrangement joins TRBV5-6 to TRBJ1-2, with 7 bases matching TRBD1. This CDR3 is built from 18 residues. CDR1 is SGHDT, CDR2 YYEEEE, per germline. Germline trimming cut 4 bases from V and 0 bases from J; bases unmatched to any gene: 15.

V usage is TRBV27 and J usage is TRBJ1-1; TRBD1 agrees at 7 bases. CDR1 and CDR2 from the germline V gene are MNHEY and SMNVEV (reference sequence). The length of the CDR3 is 14 residues. V was pared by 6 bases and J by 1 base, with 5 bases of the junction left unmatched. The CDR3 loop is CASREGTANTEAFF. The CDR3 DNA is TGTGCCAGCAGGGAAGGGACAGCGAACACTGAAGCTTTCTTT.

The chain combines TRBV7-9 with TRBJ1-2; no firm D call. From germline, CDR1 is SEHNR and CDR2 FQNEAQ (reference sequence). The CDR3 runs 13 residues. Trimming removed 1 base at V and 5 bases at J, with 8 bases between. CDR3 loop: CASSLVTDYGYTF. CDR3 bases: TGTGCCAGCAGCTTAGTTACCGATTATGGCTACACCTTC.

The CDR3: CSASLGTTSYTF. Written as DNA, the CDR3 is TGCAGTGCGAGCCTAGGGACGACGAGCTACACCTTC. The chain has TRBV20-1 and TRBJ1-2; maybe TRBD1 (5 bases). Per germline, CDR1 DFQATT and CDR2 SNEGSKA (reference sequence). V lost 6 bases and J lost 9, with 17 bases in between. The CDR3 is made up of 12 amino acids.

The chain employs TRBV4-3 and TRBJ2-1; D perhaps matches TRBD2 (5 bases). V gave up 1 base and J gave up 0 bases, with 10 bases separating them. The germline CDR1 and CDR2 sequences are LGHNA and YSLEER. CDR3 length: 16 amino acids. The CDR3 sequence: CASSQGAAASYNEQFF. The CDR3, as DNA: TGCGCCAGCAGCCAAGGTGCAGCGGCCTCCTACAATGAGCAGTTCTTC.

In its sample, this clonotype was seen a few times. V is TRBV5-1 and J is TRBJ2-3, with D unclear. From germline, CDR1 is SGHRS and CDR2 YFSETQ. V lost 1 base to trimming and J lost 5 bases, with 11 bases between them. The CDR3 length is 14 residues. The CDR3 DNA reads TGCGCCAGCAGCTTGTCCGACGTGGGAGATACGCAGTATTTT. Its protein is CASSLSDVGDTQYF. Full variable domain (outside the CDR3, taken from reference TRBV5-1 and TRBJ2-3): KAGVTQTPRYLIKTRGQQVTLSCSPISGHRSVSWYQQTPGQGLQFLFEYFSETQRNKGNFPGRFSGRQFSNSRSEMNVSTLELGDSALYLCASSLSDVGDTQYFGPGTRLTVL.

This clonotype has a handful of counts. The rearrangement joins TRBV7-2 to TRBJ2-1; D uncertain. Trimming took off 6 bases at V and 9 bases at J, with 9 bases between the two ends. The CDR3 runs to 11 residues. Germline values: CDR1 SGHTA, CDR2 FQGNSA. The CDR3 DNA sequence: TGTGCCAGCAGTGGGGTTGGTGAGCAGTTCTTC. This gives the protein CASSGVGEQFF.

This chain connects TRBV28 to TRBJ1-1, with 10 bases matching TRBD1. This CDR3 comprises 17 residues. V was clipped by 4 bases and J by 5 bases; unmatched bases: 13. CDR1 and CDR2 (germline): MDHEN, SYDVKM. CDR3 residues: CASSSPTGGVDWTEAFF. The CDR3 DNA reads TGTGCCAGCAGTTCCCCGACAGGGGGCGTTGATTGGACTGAAGCTTTCTTT.